This T cell receptor beta chain was profiled in a study of tumor-infiltrating lymphocytes in primary liver carcinoma. Study-level background: Tumor staging was T1-T3 N0M0; sizes spanned roughly 4 to 10 cm across.

The investigators made TCR beta cDNA from 400 to 550 ng total RNA, using a constant-region primer. Slightly modified ARM-PCR, run as three nested multiplex PCR rounds, produced the TCR beta libraries. TRBV1-TRBV30 forward primers paired with a C-beta reverse primer drove the first two PCR rounds, ten to eleven cycles each. TCRdb recomputed calls from the multiplex PCR reads with MiXCR, one row per CDR3 protein. The data show approximately 330,000 distinct CDR3 sequences, with around 60% seen just once and approximately 5.9% held by the top ten. Unsorted whole blood supplied the RNA, and germline DNA was extracted too. Patients showed chronic HBV infection and an absence of prior treatment. This CDR3 has 14 residues. Trimming took 6 bases from V and 8 from J, leaving 19 bases between them. The germline V gene encodes CDR1 MNHNY and CDR2 SVGAGI (reference sequence). This clonotype was recorded many times.

The rearrangement joins TRBV6-6 to TRBJ1-1; no clear D. The TCR sequence derives from a man aged 35-49 years with primary liver carcinoma and hepatitis B virus infection. The material sequenced was peripheral blood. CDR3 nucleotide sequence: TGTGCCAGCAGCCAACTCCTTGACTTTAAGGAAGCTTTCTTT. It encodes CASSQLLDFKEAFF.